This T cell receptor beta chain comes out of a study of T-cell reconstitution after alpha-beta-depleted transplantation in children (dated by TCRdb to 2016 to 2018). Regarding the research as a whole: Using TCR repertoire profiling, the study followed T-cell immune reconstitution in a quantitative way in children after TCRalphabeta/CD19-depleted allogeneic hematopoietic cell transplantation. What the authors observed across the whole study: The frequencies of hyperexpanded clones fell over the following months, and after one year, T-cell counts and TCRbeta diversity were mostly attributed to newly produced T cells. The apparently early alphabetaT-cell count recovery about two months after transplant was reportedly dependent on only several hundred rapidly expanded clones derived from non-depleted graft cells. In some patients, the high TCRbeta diversity seen at day 60 was put down to recipient T cells and intrathymic progenitors that had survived conditioning.

This clonotype was observed a few times. The antigen it recognizes is unknown. No base qualities exist here, and no much larger clone lies one base off it. Library method: PCR. The instrument was an Illumina HiSeq 2500. To normalize quantification of the TCRbeta repertoire, the TCR libraries were built with molecular barcoding that relied on unique molecular identifiers. The raw public data were reprocessed by TCRdb itself: fastp quality trimming at Q25, MiXCR clonotype calling, in-frame beta chains only. Each CDR3 protein appears once, grouped with its most common genes and DNA. Across this sample there are 600,000 to 700,000 distinct CDR3 sequences, with roughly 14% seen only once. In total, the top ten clones hold 0.79% of the sample. The label giving this sample's treatment or condition can be read as: allogeneic hematopoietic cell transplantation with graft depleted of TCRalphabeta T cells and CD19 B cells. The transplant recipients were children given TCRalphabeta/CD19-depleted allogeneic hematopoietic cell grafts.

The sequence derives from a girl aged 2 to 9 with congenital amegakaryocytic thrombocytopenia, due to receive a stem cell transplant. Sequencing used PBMCs, obtained before TCRalphabeta/CD19-depleted stem cell transplant.

This receptor has the CDR3 CASSQGLARGRKTQYF. In nucleotide form, the sequence is TGCGCCAGCAGCCAAGGTCTTGCGCGTGGGAGAAAGACCCAGTACTTC. The receptor chain draws on TRBV4-1 and TRBJ2-5; perhaps TRBD2 is the D gene, with 5 bases matching. V loses 1 base of germline sequence and J loses 6 bases, and the interval between the two ends is 18 bases. From the germline V gene, CDR1 is MGHRA and CDR2 is YSYEKL. From the cysteine up to the phenylalanine, the CDR3 has a length of 16 residues. Left in the record is the CDR3 DNA by itself, 48 bases read in frame from the first base.